These 10 T cell receptor beta chains were all obtained from the same sample, sequenced in a study of OX40 agonist ivuxolimab in advanced cancers. Only in-frame clones appear in the TCRdb table, and some are missing; sequencing was by immunoSEQ multiplex PCR. The sample shows fewer than 55,000 clones, over 75% of them seen only once. The starting material was CD4+ or CD8+ T cells sorted from blood, obtained in a trial of the OX40 agonist ivuxolimab. These TCRs come from an adult with an advanced solid tumor such as melanoma, head and neck, liver or kidney cancer.

The V and J genes are TRBV30 and TRBJ1-3, with 7 bases aligning to TRBD1. Germline CDR1 is GTSNPN and CDR2 is SVGIG (reference sequence). CDR3 length: 15 amino acids. J was trimmed by 4 bases and V by 5 bases; bases with no gene match: 11. The CDR3 region has the DNA TGTGCCTGGGGAAATGAGAGGGGGCGAGGAAACACCATATATTTT. Amino acid sequence: CAWGNERGRGNTIYF.

The chain employs TRBV18 and TRBJ1-1; D is unclear. This CDR3 contains 15 residues. The germline V and J ends were trimmed by 4 bases and 3 bases, with 15 bases remaining between them. CDR1 and CDR2 from the germline V gene are KGHSH and LQKENI. For the CDR3, the DNA is TGTGCCAGCTCACGACGATCCGGACGGGACACTGAAGCTTTCTTT. This gives the protein CASSRRSGRDTEAFF.

The gene calls are TRBV4-1 and TRBJ1-4; tentative D call: TRBD1 (5 bases). Trimming left V 1 base short and J 7 bases short, with 13 bases between. The CDR3 contains 15 residues. Germline assignment: CDR1 MGHRA and CDR2 YSYEKL. The CDR3 DNA reads TGCGCCAGCAGCCAAGGGGACCGTGGGAGTGAAAAACTGTTTTTT. Translating gives CASSQGDRGSEKLFF.

The chain carries TRBV15 and TRBJ1-5; D remains ambiguous. Trimming stripped 0 bases from V and 9 bases from J, with 12 bases between. CDR1 is LNHNV and CDR2 is YYDKDF in the germline V gene (reference sequence). The CDR3 length is 14 residues. The CDR3 is CATSRDEGWRPQHF. CDR3 DNA: TGTGCCACCAGCAGAGATGAGGGCTGGAGGCCCCAGCATTTT.

The chain carries TRBV5-1 and TRBJ2-2; TRBD1 matches at 8 bases. This CDR3 spans 15 amino acids. After removal of 2 bases from V and 3 bases from J, the junction contained 3 bases not matched to a gene. CDR1 SGHRS and CDR2 YFSETQ come from the germline V gene. The CDR3 loop reads CASSLNRGDTGELFF. CDR3 coding DNA: TGCGCCAGCAGCTTAAACAGGGGGGACACCGGGGAGCTGTTTTTT.

The genes are TRBV28 and TRBJ2-6, with D uncertain. Germline V lookup: CDR1 MDHEN, CDR2 SYDVKM. The CDR3 loop spans 15 amino acids. V gave up 4 bases and J gave up 0 bases, with 7 bases separating them. As DNA, the CDR3 is TGTGCCAGCAGTTCACCCTACTCTGGGGCCAACGTCCTGACTTTC. Its protein product is CASSSPYSGANVLTF.

V gene TRBV18 combines with J gene TRBJ2-7, with 9 bases that match TRBD2. Trimming cost V 3 bases and J 1 base; bases outside gene matches: 7. CDR3 size: 16 residues. The V gene's germline CDR1 is KGHSH and CDR2 LQKENI. CDR3 bases: TGTGCCAGCTCACCTAGTAGTAGCGGGGGATCCTACGAGCAGTACTTC. Translating it yields CASSPSSSGGSYEQYF.

The chain links TRBV28 to TRBJ1-2, with 7 bases fitting TRBD1. V was clipped by 5 bases and J by 8 bases; unmatched bases: 11. Germline-derived CDR1 and CDR2 are MDHEN and SYDVKM. This CDR3 comprises 14 residues. The CDR3 region is CASSPQTGRHGYTF. CDR3 nucleotides: TGTGCCAGCAGTCCACAGACAGGGAGGCACGGCTACACCTTC.

This clone has just one count. The chain links TRBV30 to TRBJ2-7, with a tentative D call TRBD2 (6 bases). CDR1 is GTSNPN and CDR2 is SVGIG in the germline V gene (reference sequence). Trimming removed 1 base at V and 2 bases at J, with 12 bases between. This CDR3 has 14 amino acids. CDR3 region: CAWSGIGGTYEQYF. The CDR3, as DNA: TGTGCCTGGAGTGGTATCGGGGGTACCTACGAGCAGTACTTC.

In DNA form, the CDR3 reads TGTGCCAGCAGCTTGGATCAGGGGCTGTCGGAGCAGTACTTC. It encodes CASSLDQGLSEQYF. The gene calls are TRBV5-4 and TRBJ2-7; D is possibly TRBD1 (6 bases). Germline CDR1 and CDR2: SGHNT and YYREEE (reference sequence). The CDR3 loop spans 14 amino acids. The ends were cut back, 0 bases at V and 7 bases at J, with 14 bases in the middle.